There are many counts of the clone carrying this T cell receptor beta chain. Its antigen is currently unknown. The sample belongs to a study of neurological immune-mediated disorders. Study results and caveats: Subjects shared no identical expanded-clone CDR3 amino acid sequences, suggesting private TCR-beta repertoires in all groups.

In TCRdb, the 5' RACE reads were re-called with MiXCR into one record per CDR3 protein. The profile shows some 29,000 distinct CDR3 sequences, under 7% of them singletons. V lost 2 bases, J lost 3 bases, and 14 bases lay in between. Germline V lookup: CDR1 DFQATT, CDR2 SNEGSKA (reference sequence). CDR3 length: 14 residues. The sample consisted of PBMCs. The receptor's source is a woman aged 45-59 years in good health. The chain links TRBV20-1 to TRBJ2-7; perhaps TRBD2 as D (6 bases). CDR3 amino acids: CSARRSEGIYEQYF. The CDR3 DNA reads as TGCAGTGCTAGAAGGTCGGAGGGGATCTACGAGCAGTACTTC.